One sample yielded the 24 T cell receptor beta chains listed below, sequenced in a study of T cells in Graves' hyperthyroidism and ophthalmopathy. RNA transcripts gave rise to amplified TCR beta CDR3 regions. During a first-round RT-PCR of the TCR CDR3, the HTBI primer set was used. TCRdb recomputed calls from the multiplex PCR reads with MiXCR, one row per CDR3 protein. The sample consists of 550,000 to 850,000 distinct CDR3 sequences, roughly a sixth of them appearing once. The specimen was blood. The origin of the receptors is a woman between 45 and 60 years old with Graves' hyperthyroidism that later progressed to Graves' ophthalmopathy.

The rearrangement uses TRBV15 and TRBJ1-2; D perhaps matches TRBD1 (5 bases). V lost 2 bases to trimming and J lost 1 base, with 17 bases between them. Per the germline V gene, CDR1 is LNHNV and CDR2 is YYDKDF (reference sequence). This CDR3 has 17 amino acids. This CDR3 is CATSRTGTDIFNYGYTF. Written as DNA, the CDR3 is TGTGCCACCAGCAGAACCGGGACGGATATATTTAACTATGGCTACACCTTC.

This sequence joins TRBV12-3 or TRBV12-4 and TRBJ2-6; either TRBD1 or TRBD2 may supply D (5 bases each). V lost 7 bases and J 4 bases, leaving 17 bases between the germline ends. This CDR3 contains 16 residues. The CDR3 sequence is CASIRGAPVGANVLTF. CDR3 nucleotides: TGTGCCAGCATAAGAGGGGCCCCGGTGGGGGCCAACGTCCTGACTTTC.

The chain recombines TRBV24-1 with TRBJ2-1; 8 bases line up with TRBD2. This CDR3 has 15 amino acids. V lost 4 bases, J lost 4 bases, and 5 bases stayed unmatched. Per the germline V gene, CDR1 is KGHDR and CDR2 is SFDVKD. CDR3 loop: CATSERTSPYNEQFF. CDR3 DNA sequence: TGTGCCACCAGTGAGAGGACTAGCCCTTACAATGAGCAGTTCTTC.

At least ten counts were recorded for this clonotype. The chain employs TRBV11-2 and TRBJ1-6; D is perhaps TRBD1 (5 bases). V lost 2 bases, J lost 6 bases, and 11 bases lay in between. Per the germline V gene, CDR1 is SGHAT and CDR2 is FQNNGV. The CDR3 contains 15 residues. This CDR3 is CASSLLRQGNSPLHF. DNA for the CDR3: TGTGCCAGCAGCTTACTTCGGCAGGGTAATTCACCCCTCCACTTT.

This clonotype has only a few counts. The gene calls are TRBV24-1 and TRBJ2-1, with D tentatively TRBD2 (5 bases). Looked up from germline, CDR1 is KGHDR and CDR2 is SFDVKD. V lost 2 bases and J lost 12, with 13 bases in between. This CDR3 contains 13 residues. CDR3 nucleotide sequence: TGTGCCACCAGTGATTCTCTGGGGAGCAGGCAGTTCTTC. It translates to CATSDSLGSRQFF.

The J gene is TRBJ2-7, the V gene TRBV30; 8 bases are a match to TRBD1. V shed 2 bases, J shed 5 bases, and the junction held 11 bases outside the gene matches. Germline V CDR1 and CDR2: GTSNPN, SVGIG (reference sequence). The CDR3 loop spans 15 amino acids. CDR3 in DNA: TGTGCCTGGAGTACCCCCTGGACAGGGAACCACGAGCAGTACTTC. This sequence encodes CAWSTPWTGNHEQYF.

This clonotype was counted a few times. This rearrangement joins TRBV7-3 to TRBJ2-2; 9 bases are a match to TRBD1. Trimming cost V 8 bases and J 0 bases; bases outside gene matches: 7. Germline CDR1 reads SGHTA; CDR2 reads FQGTGA. The length of the CDR3 is 16 residues. This CDR3 reads CASGTGTSANTGELFF. The CDR3 nucleotides read TGTGCCAGCGGGACAGGGACCTCTGCGAACACCGGGGAGCTGTTTTTT.

This clonotype turned up a few times. This chain connects TRBV27 to TRBJ2-3; 8 positions agree with TRBD2. CDR3 length: 18 amino acids. Trimming cost V 3 bases and J 4 bases; bases outside gene matches: 15. Per the germline V gene, CDR1 is MNHEY and CDR2 is SMNVEV (reference sequence). CDR3: CASSFSSAGLEIADTQYF. CDR3 coding DNA: TGTGCCAGCAGTTTTTCGTCGGCGGGACTAGAAATCGCAGATACGCAGTATTTT.

This chain joins TRBV6-2 or TRBV6-3 and TRBJ2-3; 9 nucleotides match TRBD2. The CDR3 length is 16 residues. Germline CDR1 reads MNHEY; CDR2 reads SVGEGT. Unmatched junction bases numbered 8, after V lost 6 bases and J lost 1 base. CDR3 DNA: TGTGCCAGCAGGAGGGCCGTAGCGGGGGGCACAGATACGCAGTATTTT. It codes for CASRRAVAGGTDTQYF.

The rearrangement links TRBV24-1 to TRBJ2-5; 10 nucleotides line up with TRBD1. This CDR3 comprises 14 residues. Germline CDR1 is KGHDR and CDR2 is SFDVKD. The V and J ends lost 9 bases and 5 bases, in that order; junction bases with no gene match: 8. CDR3 nucleotide sequence: TGTGCCACCGCAAGACAGGGGGCGCATGAGACCCAGTACTTC. It is translated as CATARQGAHETQYF.

This clonotype occurred many times. This chain joins TRBV13 and TRBJ2-1; 10 positions agree with TRBD2. The CDR3 runs 16 residues. The V and J ends lost 5 bases and 5 bases, in that order; junction bases with no gene match: 9. Germline loops: CDR1 PRHDT, CDR2 FYEKMQ (reference sequence). CDR3 DNA sequence: TGTGCCAGCAGCCCAAGCGGGGGGGCCAGTAACAATGAGCAGTTCTTC. Protein sequence: CASSPSGGASNNEQFF.

This clonotype was recorded at least ten times. The chain joins TRBV11-2 to TRBJ1-5; 7 positions agree with TRBD1. Germline CDR1 is SGHAT and CDR2 is FQNNGV. The CDR3 loop spans 16 amino acids. With 5 bases clipped from V and 0 bases from J, the junction kept 7 bases outside the gene matches. The CDR3 protein is CASSKGGQPSNQPQHF. Here the CDR3 DNA reads TGTGCCAGCAGCAAAGGGGGACAGCCTAGCAATCAGCCCCAGCATTTT.

This clonotype was counted between two and nine times. V and J are TRBV6-1 and TRBJ1-5; maybe TRBD1 (5 bases). Germline loops: CDR1 MNHNS, CDR2 SASEGT. Trimming removed 2 bases from V and 5 bases from J, with 16 bases in between. CDR3 length: 16 amino acids. The CDR3 protein is CASSEFGQGEDQPQHF. As DNA, the CDR3 is TGTGCCAGCAGTGAATTTGGTCAAGGGGAGGATCAGCCCCAGCATTTT.

This clonotype was observed many times. V gene TRBV5-5 combines with J gene TRBJ2-1; tentatively, D is TRBD1 or TRBD2 (5 bases each). Germline assignment: CDR1 SGHKS and CDR2 YYEKEE (reference sequence). This CDR3 is 15 amino acids long. V lost 4 bases and J 4 bases, leaving 15 bases between the germline ends. Here the CDR3 reads CASSPNWDGYNEQFF. The CDR3 coding sequence is TGTGCCAGCAGCCCGAATTGGGACGGTTACAATGAGCAGTTCTTC.

This clonotype has just a few counts. V and J are TRBV4-1 and TRBJ1-5; D perhaps matches TRBD1 (6 bases). Germline CDR1 and CDR2: MGHRA and YSYEKL. Trimming stripped 0 bases from V and 2 bases from J, with 20 bases between. The CDR3 has 19 residues. CDR3 in DNA: TGCGCCAGCAGCCAAGAGAAGAGTACAGGGTCGTCTCGCAATCAGCCCCAGCATTTT. Amino acid sequence: CASSQEKSTGSSRNQPQHF.

The genes are TRBV29-1 and TRBJ2-7, with 11 bases fitting TRBD1. The junction had 7 bases not matched to a gene; V was cut back by 3 bases and J by 6 bases. Germline CDR1 and CDR2: SQVTM and ANQGSEA. The CDR3 spans 14 residues. The CDR3 coding sequence is TGCAGCGTTGATACCTTGGGACAGGGGGTCGAGCAGTACTTC. Its translation: CSVDTLGQGVEQYF.

There are many counts of this clonotype. The V gene is TRBV27, the J gene TRBJ2-7, with D perhaps matching TRBD1 or TRBD2 (6 bases each). CDR3 length: 14 residues. From germline, CDR1 is MNHEY and CDR2 SMNVEV (reference sequence). The V end was cut by 0 bases, the J end by 6 bases, with 12 bases between. The CDR3 here is CASSLSGGEPEQYF. CDR3 nucleotide sequence: TGTGCCAGCAGTTTATCGGGGGGCGAACCCGAGCAGTACTTC.

The CDR3 region is CASSFAGDREYGYTF. CDR3 nucleotide sequence: TGTGCCAGCAGCTTCGCGGGGGACAGGGAGTATGGCTACACCTTC. V gene TRBV11-2 combines with J gene TRBJ1-2; TRBD1 matches 9 bases. The CDR3 contains 15 residues. V was pared by 3 bases and J by 5 bases, with 7 bases of the junction left unmatched. Germline V gives CDR1 SGHAT, CDR2 FQNNGV.

This clonotype was found many times. The chain links TRBV5-1 to TRBJ2-3, with a weak D call TRBD2 (7 bases). This CDR3 has 15 residues. Germline assignment: CDR1 SGHRS and CDR2 YFSETQ. Trimming left V 4 bases short and J 4 bases short, with 16 bases between. The CDR3: CASSPTRGGADTQYF. DNA for the CDR3: TGCGCCAGCAGCCCAACACGAGGGGGGGCAGATACGCAGTATTTT.

The chain combines TRBV10-1 with TRBJ1-3; D possibly corresponds to TRBD1 (5 bases). V was trimmed by 0 bases and J by 1 base, leaving 7 bases between them. From germline, CDR1 is WNHNN and CDR2 SYGVQD (reference sequence). The CDR3 spans 15 residues. CDR3 DNA: TGCGCCAGCAGTGAGTCGGGGGGTTCTGGAAACACCATATATTTT. Translated, it gives CASSESGGSGNTIYF.

The rearrangement joins TRBV5-1 to TRBJ1-3; D gene unclear. Germline V gives CDR1 SGHRS, CDR2 YFSETQ. This CDR3 region has 15 residues. V lost 4 bases and J 3 bases, leaving 14 bases between the germline ends. The CDR3 DNA reads TGCGCCAGCAGCCAAGAACCGATTTATGGAAACACCATATATTTT. This sequence encodes CASSQEPIYGNTIYF.

The chain uses TRBV20-1 and TRBJ1-5; D might be TRBD1 (5 bases). The CDR3 runs to 13 residues. Trimming took off 4 bases at V and 5 bases at J, with 12 bases between the two ends. Germline V gene data show CDR1 as DFQATT and CDR2 as SNEGSKA (reference sequence). CDR3 sequence: CSATGGIDQPQHF. The CDR3 DNA is TGCAGTGCTACGGGGGGTATTGATCAGCCCCAGCATTTT.

The V gene is TRBV20-1, the J gene TRBJ1-2; D possibly corresponds to TRBD1 (5 bases). The germline V and J ends were trimmed by 0 bases and 10 bases, with 12 bases remaining between them. The CDR3 has 12 residues. Germline lookup yields CDR1 DFQATT and CDR2 SNEGSKA (reference sequence). The CDR3 coding sequence is TGCAGTGCTAGAGATACCCGGGGCGCCTACACCTTC. Protein product: CSARDTRGAYTF.

This clonotype was seen a handful of times. V is TRBV20-1 and J is TRBJ1-2; TRBD1 is a possible D gene (6 bases). Per germline, CDR1 DFQATT and CDR2 SNEGSKA (reference sequence). This CDR3 has 13 amino acids. V was shortened by 0 bases and J by 7 bases, with 12 bases between the two germline ends. CDR3 in amino acids: CSARDSGAVGYTF. In DNA form, the CDR3 reads TGCAGTGCTAGAGATTCAGGGGCTGTTGGCTACACCTTC.